This T cell receptor beta chain is from a study of T cells in Graves' hyperthyroidism and ophthalmopathy. Whole-study context: Upon initial diagnosis and before any treatment, peripheral blood was collected.

Using more than 8 ml of fresh peripheral blood, PBMCs were prepared. Concerning this clonotype: The junction differs from germline at one of its ends, possibly a read error.

Researchers took RNA transcripts and amplified the TCR beta CDR3 regions from them. The HTBI primer set served for first-round RT-PCR of the TCR CDR3. TCRdb reprocessed the multiplex PCR reads via MiXCR and lists one record per CDR3 protein. Among hundreds of thousands of distinct CDR3 sequences listed, 30% to 40% were seen once. The CDR3 contains 15 residues. The germline V gene encodes CDR1 ENHRY and CDR2 SYGVKD. This receptor was taken from a woman aged 40-49 years with Graves' hyperthyroidism. Material for sequencing was blood. The chain carries TRBV10-3 and TRBJ1-5, with TRBD1 matching 9 bases. The CDR3 nucleotides read TGTGCCAGCAGTTTACCACAGGGGGCGCGACAGCCCCAGCATTTT. Residues: CASSLPQGARQPQHF.